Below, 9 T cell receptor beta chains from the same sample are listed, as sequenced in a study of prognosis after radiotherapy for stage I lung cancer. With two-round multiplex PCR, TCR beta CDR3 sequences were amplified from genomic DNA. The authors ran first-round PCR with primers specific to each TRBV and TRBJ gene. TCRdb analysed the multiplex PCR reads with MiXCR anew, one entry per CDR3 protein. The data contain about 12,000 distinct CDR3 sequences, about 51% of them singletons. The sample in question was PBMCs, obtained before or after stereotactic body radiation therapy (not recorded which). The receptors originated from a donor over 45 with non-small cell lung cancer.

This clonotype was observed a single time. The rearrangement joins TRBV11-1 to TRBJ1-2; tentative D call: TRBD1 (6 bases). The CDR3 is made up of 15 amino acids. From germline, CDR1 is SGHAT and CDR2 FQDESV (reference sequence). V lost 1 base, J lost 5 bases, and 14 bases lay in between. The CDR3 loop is CASSLEAGEQYGYTF. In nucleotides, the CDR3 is TGTGCCAGCAGCTTAGAGGCAGGGGAACAATATGGCTACACCTTC.

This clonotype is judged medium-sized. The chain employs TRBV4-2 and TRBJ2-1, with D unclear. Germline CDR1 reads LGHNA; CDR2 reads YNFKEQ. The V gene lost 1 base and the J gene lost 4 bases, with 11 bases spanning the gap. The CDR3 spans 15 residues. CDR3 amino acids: CASSQGGEIYNEQFF. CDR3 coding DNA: TGTGCCAGCAGCCAAGGGGGTGAGATATACAATGAGCAGTTCTTC.

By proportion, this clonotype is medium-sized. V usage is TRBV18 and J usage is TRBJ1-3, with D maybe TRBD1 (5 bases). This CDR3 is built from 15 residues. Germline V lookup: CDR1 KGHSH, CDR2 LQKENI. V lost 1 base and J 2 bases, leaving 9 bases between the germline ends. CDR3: CASSPQAGPGNTIYF. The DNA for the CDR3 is TGTGCCAGCTCACCACAGGCGGGGCCTGGAAACACCATATATTTT.

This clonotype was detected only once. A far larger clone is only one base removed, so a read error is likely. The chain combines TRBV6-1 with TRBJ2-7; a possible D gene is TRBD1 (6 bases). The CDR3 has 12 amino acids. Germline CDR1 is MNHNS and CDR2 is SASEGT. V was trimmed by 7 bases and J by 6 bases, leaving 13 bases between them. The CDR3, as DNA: TGTGCCAGCACTTACGTGGGGGCCGAGCAGTACTTC. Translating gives CASTYVGAEQYF.

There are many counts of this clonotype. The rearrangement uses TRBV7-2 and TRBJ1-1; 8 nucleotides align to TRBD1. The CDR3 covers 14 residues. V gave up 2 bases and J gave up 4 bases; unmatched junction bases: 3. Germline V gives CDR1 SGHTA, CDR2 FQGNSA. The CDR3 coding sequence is TGTGCCAGCAGCTTATCGGGACAGGTCACTGAAGCTTTCTTT. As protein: CASSLSGQVTEAFF.

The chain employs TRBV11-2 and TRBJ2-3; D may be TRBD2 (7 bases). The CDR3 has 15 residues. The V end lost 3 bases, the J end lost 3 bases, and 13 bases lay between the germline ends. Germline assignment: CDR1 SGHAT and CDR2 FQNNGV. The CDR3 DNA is TGTGCCAGCAGCTTGGCCGGGGGGCTAACAGATACGCAGTATTTT. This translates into CASSLAGGLTDTQYF.

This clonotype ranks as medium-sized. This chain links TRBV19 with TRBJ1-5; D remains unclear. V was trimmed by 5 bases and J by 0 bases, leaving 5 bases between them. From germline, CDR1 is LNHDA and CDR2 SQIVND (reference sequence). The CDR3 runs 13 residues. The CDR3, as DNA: TGTGCCAGTAGTGATATTAGCAATCAGCCCCAGCATTTT. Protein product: CASSDISNQPQHF.

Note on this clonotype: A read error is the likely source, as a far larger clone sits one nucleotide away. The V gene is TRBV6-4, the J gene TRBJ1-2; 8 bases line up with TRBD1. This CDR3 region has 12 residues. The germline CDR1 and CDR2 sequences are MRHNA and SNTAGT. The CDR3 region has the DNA TGCCAAACAGGGGGACTGGGGTATGGCTACACCTTC. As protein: CQTGGLGYGYTF.

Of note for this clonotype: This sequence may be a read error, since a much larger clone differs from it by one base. The CDR3 spells CASCVSANEKLFF. DNA for the CDR3: TGTGCCAGCTGCGTTTCAGCTAATGAAAAACTGTTTTTT. V and J are TRBV27 and TRBJ1-4; D call uncertain. This CDR3 spans 13 amino acids. Germline V gene sequence: CDR1 MNHEY, CDR2 SMNVEV (reference sequence). The V gene lost 8 bases and the J gene lost 3 bases, with 10 bases spanning the gap.